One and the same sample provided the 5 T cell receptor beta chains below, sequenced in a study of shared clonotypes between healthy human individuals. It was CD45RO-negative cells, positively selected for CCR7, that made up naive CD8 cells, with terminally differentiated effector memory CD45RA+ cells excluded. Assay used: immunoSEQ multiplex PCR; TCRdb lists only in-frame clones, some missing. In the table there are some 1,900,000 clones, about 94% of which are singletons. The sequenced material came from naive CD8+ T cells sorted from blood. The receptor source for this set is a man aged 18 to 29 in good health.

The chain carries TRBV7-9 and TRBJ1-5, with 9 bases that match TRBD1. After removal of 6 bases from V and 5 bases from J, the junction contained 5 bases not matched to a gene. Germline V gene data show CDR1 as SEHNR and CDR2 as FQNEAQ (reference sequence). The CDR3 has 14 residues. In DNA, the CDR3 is TGTGCCAGCAGACGGACAGGGGAGGATCAGCCCCAGCATTTT. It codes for CASRRTGEDQPQHF.

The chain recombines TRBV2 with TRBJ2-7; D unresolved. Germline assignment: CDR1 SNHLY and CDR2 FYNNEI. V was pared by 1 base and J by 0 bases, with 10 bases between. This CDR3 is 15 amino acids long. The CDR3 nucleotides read TGTGCCAGCAGTGAAGTCCGGACGGGCTCCTACGAGCAGTACTTC. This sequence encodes CASSEVRTGSYEQYF.

CDR3 residues: CASSLLAGSREQFF. The CDR3 DNA sequence: TGTGCCAGCAGTTTACTAGCGGGGTCGAGGGAGCAGTTCTTC. The V and J genes are TRBV28 and TRBJ2-1; TRBD2 matches 9 bases. V gave up 2 bases and J gave up 10 bases; unmatched junction bases: 6. The CDR3 covers 14 residues. CDR1 is MDHEN and CDR2 is SYDVKM in the germline V gene.

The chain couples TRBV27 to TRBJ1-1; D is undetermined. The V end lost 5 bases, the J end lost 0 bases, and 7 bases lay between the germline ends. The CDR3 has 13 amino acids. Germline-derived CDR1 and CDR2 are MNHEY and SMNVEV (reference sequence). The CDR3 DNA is TGTGCCAGCAGTCTACAGTTGAACACTGAAGCTTTCTTT. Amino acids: CASSLQLNTEAFF.

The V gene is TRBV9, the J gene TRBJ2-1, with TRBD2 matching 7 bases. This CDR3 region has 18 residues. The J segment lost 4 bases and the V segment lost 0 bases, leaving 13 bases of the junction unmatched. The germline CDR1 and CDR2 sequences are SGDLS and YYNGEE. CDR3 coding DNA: TGTGCCAGCAGCGTAGACCCTTTAAGCGGGGCGGGTTACAATGAGCAGTTCTTC. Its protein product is CASSVDPLSGAGYNEQFF.